This note documents a single T cell receptor (beta chain) sequence. Participants, about 18 to 90 years old, spanned around 26 US areas. This sample stems from a study of blood T cell repertoires in COVID-19. At the level of the study: T cells, B-cell-depleted T cells, or PBMCs supplied cDNA or gDNA.

TCRdb's table, derived via immunoSEQ multiplex PCR, lists solely in-frame clones and lacks some. The table lists 95,000 to 150,000 clones, roughly 84% of them singletons, with approximately 3.5% in the top ten. The sample comprised PBMCs or T cells enriched from blood (not recorded which). This receptor was taken from a young woman who had recovered from COVID-19.

DNA for the CDR3: TGTGCCTGGCGGGACAGGGGGCGAGCTTTGGGCACTGAAGCTTTCTTT. Amino acids: CAWRDRGRALGTEAFF. V usage is TRBV30 and J usage is TRBJ1-1; 12 bases align to TRBD1. The CDR3 covers 16 residues. V dropped 5 bases and J dropped 4; count of bases not matched to a gene: 11. CDR1 and CDR2 (germline): GTSNPN, SVGIG (reference sequence).